Listed below are T cell receptor beta chains from one sample, sequenced in a study of blood T cell repertoires in COVID-19. TCRdb keeps only in-frame clones here, not all; method: immunoSEQ multiplex PCR. The table has 250,000 or so clones, 90% seen once. The sample was peripheral blood. These receptors were obtained from a man aged 25-45 years with COVID-19, enrolled during active disease. CDR3s include the opening cysteine and the closing phenylalanine or tryptophan. Each record gives: D gene, V gene, J gene, clone size, CDR3 protein, CDR3 DNA. D genes are given only for firm matches. A clone size is listed for some rows: how often the clone was seen (once, few, many), or a class if it is expanded.

TRBD1	TRBV5-1	TRBJ1-1	-	CASSLAQGAYTEAFF	TGCGCCAGCAGCTTGGCGCAGGGGGCGTACACTGAAGCTTTCTTT
-	TRBV11-3	TRBJ1-1	few	CASSLGPSGTEAFF	TGTGCCAGCAGCTTAGGTCCATCGGGAACTGAAGCTTTCTTT
-	TRBV6-5	TRBJ1-2	-	CASSSSGVRDYTF	TGTGCCAGCAGTTCTTCAGGGGTTAGGGACTACACCTTC
TRBD2	TRBV6-5	TRBJ2-1	-	CASSLRLAGEQFF	TGTGCCAGCAGTCTTCGACTAGCCGGGGAGCAGTTCTTC
TRBD1	TRBV7-3	TRBJ2-5	-	CASSSGGSLGETQYF	TGTGCCAGCAGCTCAGGGGGCTCGTTGGGCGAGACCCAGTACTTC
TRBD1	TRBV4-2	TRBJ2-2	-	CASSPTGVFDTGELFF	TGTGCCAGCAGCCCGACAGGGGTGTTTGACACCGGGGAGCTGTTTTTT
-	TRBV28	TRBJ1-6	-	CASSSWVHQGINSPLHF	TGTGCCAGCAGTTCCTGGGTACACCAGGGTATCAATTCACCCCTCCACTTT
-	TRBV12-3/TRBV12-4	TRBJ2-3	-	CASSEDGGTQYF	TGTGCCAGCAGCGAAGACGGGGGTACGCAGTATTTT
TRBD2	TRBV6-2/TRBV6-3	TRBJ2-7	once	CASSPVPSGSDYEQYF	TGTGCCAGCAGCCCCGTTCCTAGCGGGAGTGATTACGAGCAGTACTTC
TRBD2	TRBV7-9	TRBJ2-7	-	CASTLSGTRYEQYF	TGTGCCAGCACCCTATCCGGGACTAGATACGAGCAGTACTTC
-	TRBV4-3	TRBJ1-2	-	CASSQDLKENYGYTF	TGCGCCAGCAGCCAAGATCTTAAGGAGAACTATGGCTACACCTTC
-	TRBV7-9	TRBJ1-6	-	CASSLAPGDSYNSPLHF	TGTGCCAGCAGCTTAGCGCCCGGGGACTCCTATAATTCACCCCTCCACTTT
TRBD1	TRBV14	TRBJ2-7	-	CASSPDRGRFFDEQYF	TGTGCCAGCAGCCCGGACAGGGGTAGATTTTTCGACGAGCAGTACTTC
TRBD1	TRBV4-1	TRBJ1-2	-	CASSQGDRVFGMGYTF	TGCGCCAGCAGCCAAGGGGACAGGGTTTTCGGTATGGGCTACACCTTC
TRBD2	TRBV7-2	TRBJ2-5	-	CASSLGIGSAGGQETQYF	TGTGCCAGCAGCTTAGGGATAGGGTCAGCGGGGGGGCAAGAGACCCAGTACTTC
TRBD1	TRBV10-3	TRBJ2-7	-	CAISDRDRVPLSSYEQYF	TGTGCCATCAGTGACAGGGACAGGGTACCCCTAAGCTCCTACGAGCAGTACTTC
TRBD1	TRBV7-2	TRBJ2-5	-	CASSTYRDRETQYF	TGTGCCAGCAGCACCTACCGGGACAGAGAGACCCAGTACTTC
TRBD2	TRBV7-2	TRBJ2-2	-	CASSPTSGRGGAGELFF	TGTGCCAGCAGCCCGACTAGCGGGAGGGGGGGGGCCGGGGAGCTGTTTTTT
TRBD1	TRBV29-1	TRBJ1-1	few	CSVEGQGVRDTEAFF	TGCAGCGTTGAAGGACAGGGGGTAAGGGACACTGAAGCTTTCTTT
-	TRBV11-1	TRBJ2-1	-	CASSLNGGLSYNEQFF	TGTGCCAGCAGCTTAAATGGGGGCCTCTCCTACAATGAGCAGTTCTTC
-	TRBV9	TRBJ1-2	-	CASSARQTPVYGYTF	TGTGCCAGCAGCGCAAGACAGACCCCGGTCTATGGCTACACCTTC
TRBD1	TRBV13	TRBJ1-5	-	CASSSGTGVRPQHF	TGTGCCAGCAGTTCCGGGACAGGGGTTAGGCCCCAGCATTTT
TRBD1	TRBV5-1	TRBJ1-2	-	CASSFRQGQGYTF	TGCGCCAGCAGCTTTCGACAGGGACAAGGCTACACCTTC
TRBD2	TRBV6-5	TRBJ2-7	-	CASSLSGTPSYEQYF	TGTGCCAGCAGTTTAAGCGGGACCCCCTCCTACGAGCAGTACTTC
TRBD2	TRBV7-2	TRBJ2-7	-	CASSLEGRGSNEQYF	TGTGCCAGCAGCTTAGAGGGGAGGGGAAGCAACGAGCAGTACTTC
-	TRBV27	TRBJ2-3	-	CASSLSGVFTDTQYF	TGTGCCAGCAGTTTGTCCGGGGTCTTCACAGATACGCAGTATTTT
TRBD1	TRBV14	TRBJ2-1	-	CASSHRRQGAGWKNEQFF	TGTGCCAGCAGCCACCGTCGACAGGGGGCGGGATGGAAGAATGAGCAGTTCTTC
-	TRBV29-1	TRBJ1-2	-	CSVPGNYGYTF	TGCAGCGTTCCGGGTAACTATGGCTACACCTTC
-	TRBV19	TRBJ2-2	-	CASSIEPRQENTGELFF	TGTGCCAGTAGTATAGAGCCGAGACAGGAGAACACCGGGGAGCTGTTTTTT
-	TRBV6-2/TRBV6-3	TRBJ2-7	-	CASSYSREAYEQYF	TGTGCCAGCAGTTACTCGAGGGAAGCCTACGAGCAGTACTTC
TRBD1	TRBV3-1/TRBV3-2	TRBJ1-4	-	CASSQVTGARLVNEKLFF	TGTGCCAGCAGCCAAGTTACAGGGGCCCGGTTAGTTAATGAAAAACTGTTTTTT
TRBD1	TRBV30	TRBJ1-2	-	CAWEKTGGGYTF	TGTGCCTGGGAAAAAACAGGGGGTGGCTACACCTTC
-	TRBV14	TRBJ2-1	-	CASSPPANRRNEQFF	TGTGCCAGCAGCCCCCCCGCAAATCGCAGGAATGAGCAGTTCTTC
TRBD1	TRBV19	TRBJ1-1	-	CASSSPNRGNTEAFF	TGTGCCAGTAGTTCCCCCAACAGGGGGAACACTGAAGCTTTCTTT
TRBD1	TRBV3-1/TRBV3-2	TRBJ1-2	-	CASSQDGQVGYTF	TGTGCCAGCAGCCAAGATGGACAGGTCGGCTACACCTTC
-	TRBV27	TRBJ2-3	-	CASSFQGDTQYF	TGTGCCAGCAGTTTTCAGGGAGATACGCAGTATTTT
-	TRBV11-1	TRBJ2-7	-	CASSLNRGFYEQYF	TGTGCCAGCAGCTTAAATAGAGGGTTCTACGAGCAGTACTTC
-	TRBV6-5	TRBJ2-7	-	CASSYSWGQAIYEQYF	TGTGCCAGCAGTTATTCATGGGGGCAGGCGATCTACGAGCAGTACTTC
TRBD1	TRBV6-2/TRBV6-3	TRBJ1-5	-	CASSYVWTGIQPQHF	TGTGCCAGCAGTTACGTATGGACAGGGATCCAGCCCCAGCATTTT
TRBD1	TRBV6-5	TRBJ1-3	-	CASSPDRGSGNTIYF	TGTGCCAGCAGCCCCGACAGGGGCTCTGGAAACACCATATATTTT
-	TRBV4-2	TRBJ2-5	-	CASSQPYEGETQYF	TGTGCCAGCAGCCAACCATACGAGGGAGAGACCCAGTACTTC
-	TRBV5-1	TRBJ2-7	-	CASSFPSNEQYF	TGCGCCAGCAGCTTCCCTAGCAACGAGCAGTACTTC
TRBD1	TRBV2	TRBJ1-2	-	CASGQGNYGYTF	TGTGCCAGCGGACAGGGGAACTATGGCTACACCTTC
TRBD1	TRBV5-4	TRBJ1-2	-	CASSAGYRGLSSNYGYTF	TGTGCCAGCAGCGCGGGTTACAGGGGGCTCTCCTCTAACTATGGCTACACCTTC
-	TRBV28	TRBJ2-3	-	CASSPGASGTDTQYF	TGTGCCAGCAGTCCCGGGGCTAGCGGCACAGATACGCAGTATTTT
TRBD2	TRBV28	TRBJ2-7	-	CASSWAGGPSYEQYF	TGTGCCAGCAGTTGGGCGGGGGGACCTTCCTACGAGCAGTACTTC